These T cell receptor beta chains were read from a single sample in a study of shared clonotypes between healthy human individuals. Sequencing used immunoSEQ multiplex PCR; TCRdb keeps in-frame clones, though not all of them. The sample holds about 1,800,000 clones, roughly 94% seen once. Sequencing was carried out using naive CD8+ T cells sorted from blood. The source is a man younger than 35 in good health. CDR3s include the opening cysteine and the closing phenylalanine or tryptophan. A D gene is named only where the DNA matches it firmly. For some rows the clone size is stated as once, few or many, or as a class when expanded; others skip it.

>TRBJ1-1|TRBV4-1|.|.
TGCGCCAGCAGCCAAGAATGGGGTGTAGGGGGCACTGAAGCTTTCTTT
CASSQEWGVGGTEAFF
>TRBJ2-3|TRBV13|.|TRBD2
TGTGCCAGCAGCTCCCGGACTAGCGGTAGCACAGATACGCAGTATTTT
CASSSRTSGSTDTQYF
>TRBJ2-6|TRBV7-9|.|.
TGTGCCAGCAGCCTAGGTTGGGGTTTGGGGGCCAACGTCCTGACTTTC
CASSLGWGLGANVLTF
>TRBJ2-1|TRBV6-5|.|.
TGTGCCAGCAGTTACTCCGAGACCCACGGTGAGCAGTTCTTC
CASSYSETHGEQFF
>TRBJ2-7|TRBV4-1|.|.
TGCGCCAGCAGCCAAGATAACGGGTGGAACTCCTACGAGCAGTACTTC
CASSQDNGWNSYEQYF
>TRBJ2-7|TRBV29-1|once|.
TGCAGCGTTGAAGAAAGGGGCGGGACGCCCTACGAGCAGTACTTC
CSVEERGGTPYEQYF
>TRBJ2-7|TRBV5-1|.|.
TGCGCCAGCAGCTTGGCCTTAGACTCTTACGAGCAGTACTTC
CASSLALDSYEQYF
>TRBJ2-7|TRBV10-3|.|TRBD2
TGTGCCATCAGTGGGCCGCCTAGCGGGAGGGCCGAGGAGCAGTACTTC
CAISGPPSGRAEEQYF
>TRBJ2-1|TRBV9|.|TRBD2
TGTGCCAGCAGCGTAGCACTAGCGGGGGGGCGCTCCTACAATGAGCAGTTCTTC
CASSVALAGGRSYNEQFF
>TRBJ1-1|TRBV7-9|many|.
TGTGCCAGCAGCTTAGCGGTAGGGGTCACTGAAGCTTTCTTT
CASSLAVGVTEAFF
>TRBJ1-1|TRBV19|.|.
TGTGCCAGTACCGGGGGGGCGGTGGTTGAAGCTTTCTTT
CASTGGAVVEAFF
>TRBJ1-1|TRBV7-9|.|.
TGTGCCAGCAGCTTAGCTACCAGGCAAGCTTTCTTT
CASSLATRQAFF
>TRBJ2-3|TRBV19|.|TRBD2
TGTGCCAGTAGTACTAGCGGGAGTAGAACAGATACGCAGTATTTT
CASSTSGSRTDTQYF
>TRBJ2-7|TRBV18|.|.
TGTGCCAGCTCACCAATTGACAGCCCCTACGAGCAGTACTTC
CASSPIDSPYEQYF
>TRBJ1-1|TRBV25-1|.|.
TGTGCCAGCACCACGGGGGCGAACACTGAAGCTTTCTTT
CASTTGANTEAFF
>TRBJ1-4|TRBV4-3|once|.
TGCGCCAGCAGCCAAGACAGACCAACTAATGAAAAACTGTTTTTT
CASSQDRPTNEKLFF
>TRBJ1-2|TRBV6-1|.|.
TGTGCCAGCAGTGAACTGAGGCATAGCTACACCTTC
CASSELRHSYTF
>TRBJ2-7|TRBV5-1|.|.
TGCGCCAGCAGTTCCACAGCCTACGAGCAGTACTTC
CASSSTAYEQYF
>TRBJ2-6|TRBV27|once|.
TGTGCCAGCAGTTTGCAAGTGGGCAACGTCCTGACTTTC
CASSLQVGNVLTF
>TRBJ1-4|TRBV9|.|TRBD1
TGTGCCAGCAGCCCCGGGACAGTAACAACTAATGAAAAACTGTTTTTT
CASSPGTVTTNEKLFF
>TRBJ2-7|TRBV12-5|.|TRBD2
TGTGCTAGTGGTTTGGCCCTAGCGGGAACCTACGAGCAGTACTTC
CASGLALAGTYEQYF
>TRBJ1-2|TRBV7-9|.|.
TGTGCCAGCAGCTTACGCGCAGAAGGACTTAACTATGGCTACACCTTC
CASSLRAEGLNYGYTF
>TRBJ2-1|TRBV10-1|.|.
TGCGCCAGCAGTGAAGGCCACAATGAGCAGTTCTTC
CASSEGHNEQFF
>TRBJ1-2|TRBV30|few|.
TGTGCCTGGGCCCAGGGATTGGTTGGCTACACCTTC
CAWAQGLVGYTF
>TRBJ1-2|TRBV10-2|few|.
TGCGCCAGCAGGCAGGGGTGGGGATTGAGCTATGGCTACACCTTC
CASRQGWGLSYGYTF
>TRBJ2-7|TRBV5-6|.|TRBD2
TGTGCCAGCAGTCCTGGGACTAGCGACGAGCAGTACTTC
CASSPGTSDEQYF
>TRBJ1-5|TRBV27|.|.
TGTGCCAGCAGCAACTTCGGGGGACAGCCCCAGCATTTT
CASSNFGGQPQHF
>TRBJ2-2|TRBV6-5|.|.
TGTGCCAGCAGTTACTCGGCCACCGGGGAGCTGTTTTTT
CASSYSATGELFF
>TRBJ2-7|TRBV21-1|.|.
TGTGCCAGCAGCAAATGGGGGGCCCTAAGCTCCTACGAGCAGTACTTC
CASSKWGALSSYEQYF
>TRBJ2-1|TRBV5-1|.|TRBD2
TGCGCCAGCAGCGAGGGACTAGCGGGGTCCTACAATGAGCAGTTCTTC
CASSEGLAGSYNEQFF
>TRBJ2-7|TRBV6-6|.|.
TGTGCCAGCAGTTACTCACAGGGGGGGAACTACGAGCAGTACTTC
CASSYSQGGNYEQYF
>TRBJ2-7|TRBV9|.|TRBD1
TGTGCCAGCAGCGCAACAGGGGCCTCCTACGAGCAGTACTTC
CASSATGASYEQYF
>TRBJ2-2|TRBV6-1|.|.
TGTGCCAGCAGTGAGGGCAACACCGGGGAGCTGTTTTTT
CASSEGNTGELFF
>TRBJ2-1|TRBV9|.|.
TGTGCCAGCAGCGTAGACTGGCCCGGGGATGAGCAGTTCTTC
CASSVDWPGDEQFF
>TRBJ2-5|TRBV5-1|.|TRBD1
TGCGCCAGCAGCACGGACAGGGTGACGGGAGAGACCCAGTACTTC
CASSTDRVTGETQYF
>TRBJ2-5|TRBV9|.|.
TGTGCCAGCGGGGCTGGGCCAGAGACCCAGTACTTC
CASGAGPETQYF
>TRBJ2-7|TRBV10-3|.|TRBD1
TGTGCCATCAGTGGGGGACAGGGTAGACACGAGCAGTACTTC
CAISGGQGRHEQYF
>TRBJ2-3|TRBV5-1|.|.
TGCGCCAGCAGCGTATGGGGTGGGGTCACAGATACGCAGTATTTT
CASSVWGGVTDTQYF
>TRBJ2-1|TRBV30|.|TRBD2
TGTGCCTGGAGTTTACTAGCGGGAGTAGCAGATGAGCAGTTCTTC
CAWSLLAGVADEQFF
>TRBJ1-1|TRBV5-1|.|.
TGCGCCAGCAGCCCAGCCGGGACACCAACAGAAGCTTTCTTT
CASSPAGTPTEAFF